One and the same sample provided the 5 T cell receptor beta chains below, sequenced in a study of shared clonotypes between healthy human individuals. The table came from immunoSEQ multiplex PCR; TCRdb's copy has only in-frame clones and leaves some out. The sample lists about 110,000 clones, approximately 70% seen once, with roughly 22% in the top ten. Specimen: memory CD8+ T cells sorted from blood. Subset: CD45RO+ cells pooled with CCR7-negative TemRA cells. The receptors were gathered from a woman aged 30 to 39 in good health.

The rearrangement joins TRBV9 to TRBJ2-3; 11 nucleotides match TRBD2. This CDR3 comprises 16 residues. J lost 2 bases, V lost 3 bases, and 5 bases had no gene match. Germline V gene data show CDR1 as SGDLS and CDR2 as YYNGEE. The CDR3 DNA is TGTGCCAGCAGCGAACGACTAGCGGGATACACAGATACGCAGTATTTT. It codes for CASSERLAGYTDTQYF.

This rearrangement joins TRBV19 to TRBJ2-7; D is perhaps TRBD2 (6 bases). This CDR3 region has 12 residues. V was trimmed by 3 bases and J by 4 bases, leaving 7 bases between them. Germline CDR1 reads LNHDA; CDR2 reads SQIVND (reference sequence). The CDR3 loop reads CASSIRGYEQYF. The CDR3 nucleotides read TGTGCCAGTAGTATTCGGGGGTACGAGCAGTACTTC.

V and J are TRBV25-1 and TRBJ2-1; 8 nucleotides align to TRBD2. CDR3 length: 17 residues. CDR1 and CDR2 (germline): MGHDK, SYGVNS. V lost 6 bases, J lost 8 bases, and 18 bases stayed unmatched. CDR3 sequence: CASSDGGSGRPTHEQFF. The CDR3 DNA follows: TGTGCCAGCAGCGATGGGGGGAGCGGGAGACCAACACATGAGCAGTTCTTC.

This rearrangement joins TRBV15 to TRBJ2-5; 7 bases line up with TRBD2. V was clipped by 2 bases and J by 7 bases; unmatched bases: 10. In germline, CDR1 is LNHNV, CDR2 YYDKDF (reference sequence). CDR3 length: 15 residues. The CDR3 DNA reads as TGTGCCACCAGCAGATACGGGACCCCGGGGGGGACCCAGTACTTC. Its protein is CATSRYGTPGGTQYF. Using reference TRBV15 and TRBJ2-5 for the parts outside the CDR3, the full variable domain is DAMVIQNPRYQVTQFGKPVTLSCSQTLNHNVMYWYQQKSSQAPKLLFHYYDKDFNNEADTPDNFQSRRPNTSFCFLDIRSPGLGDTAMYLCATSRYGTPGGTQYFGPGTRLLVL.

V and J are TRBV6-1 and TRBJ2-7, with D hard to call. Trimming pared 2 bases from V and 2 bases from J, leaving 7 bases between. The germline CDR1 and CDR2 sequences are MNHNS and SASEGT. The CDR3 runs to 13 residues. CDR3 in DNA: TGTGCCAGCAGTGAAAGGTTCACCTACGAGCAGTACTTC. Residues: CASSERFTYEQYF.